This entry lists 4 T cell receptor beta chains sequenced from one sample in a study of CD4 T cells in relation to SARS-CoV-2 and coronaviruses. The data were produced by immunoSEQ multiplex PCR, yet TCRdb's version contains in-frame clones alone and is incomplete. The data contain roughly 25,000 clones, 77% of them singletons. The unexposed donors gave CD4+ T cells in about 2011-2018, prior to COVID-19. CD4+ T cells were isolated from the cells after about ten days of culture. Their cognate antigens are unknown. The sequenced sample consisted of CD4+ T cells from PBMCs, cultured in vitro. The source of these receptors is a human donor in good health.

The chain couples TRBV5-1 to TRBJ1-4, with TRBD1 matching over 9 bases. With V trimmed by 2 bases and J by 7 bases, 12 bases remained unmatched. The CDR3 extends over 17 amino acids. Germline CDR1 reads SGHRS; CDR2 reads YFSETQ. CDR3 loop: CASSFNLRGTGTEKLFF. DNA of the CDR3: TGCGCCAGCAGCTTTAATTTGCGAGGGACAGGGACTGAAAAACTGTTTTTT.

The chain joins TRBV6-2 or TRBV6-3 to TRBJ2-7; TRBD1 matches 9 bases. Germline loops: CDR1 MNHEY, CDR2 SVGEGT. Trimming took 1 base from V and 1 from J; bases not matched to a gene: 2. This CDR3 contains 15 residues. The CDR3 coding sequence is TGTGCCAGCAGTTACTTGGGACAGGGATCCTACGAGCAGTACTTC. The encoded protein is CASSYLGQGSYEQYF.

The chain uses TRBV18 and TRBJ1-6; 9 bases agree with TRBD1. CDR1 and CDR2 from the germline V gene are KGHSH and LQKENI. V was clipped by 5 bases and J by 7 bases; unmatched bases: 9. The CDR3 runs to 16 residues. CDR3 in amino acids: CASSTGGDRGNSPLHF. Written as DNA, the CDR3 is TGTGCCAGCTCAACGGGGGGTGACAGGGGGAATTCACCCCTCCACTTT. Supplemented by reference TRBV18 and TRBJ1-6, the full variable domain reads NAGVMQNPRHLVRRRGQEARLRCSPMKGHSHVYWYRQLPEEGLKFMVYLQKENIIDESGMPKERFSAEFPKEGPSILRIQQVVRGDSAAYFCASSTGGDRGNSPLHFGNGTRLTVT.

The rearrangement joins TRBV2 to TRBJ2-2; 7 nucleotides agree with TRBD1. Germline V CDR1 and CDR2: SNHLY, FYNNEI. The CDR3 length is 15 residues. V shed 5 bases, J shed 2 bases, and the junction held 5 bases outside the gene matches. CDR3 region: CASSRDRLNTGELFF. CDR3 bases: TGTGCCAGCAGTCGGGACAGATTAAACACCGGGGAGCTGTTTTTT.